Below, 5 T cell receptor beta chains from the same sample are listed, as sequenced in a study of Graves' ophthalmopathy and Graves' hyperthyroidism. Amplification targeted the TCR beta CDR3 regions, with RNA transcripts as the source material. First-round RT-PCR used HTBI primers; second-round multiplex PCR followed. TCRdb called the multiplex PCR reads again in MiXCR, with one record for every CDR3 protein. Of more than 300,000 distinct CDR3 sequences in the sample, 15% to 19% are singletons; the top ten hold roughly 7%. Sample: peripheral blood. The origin of the receptors is a woman between 18 and 30 years old with stable Graves' hyperthyroidism.

This clonotype has ten or more counts. The chain combines TRBV20-1 with TRBJ1-1, with 7 bases that match TRBD1. The CDR3 extends over 13 amino acids. Germline V lookup: CDR1 DFQATT, CDR2 SNEGSKA (reference sequence). With 5 bases clipped from V and 1 base from J, the junction kept 4 bases outside the gene matches. CDR3 residues: CSASGTENTEAFF. CDR3 nucleotide sequence: TGCAGTGCTTCCGGGACAGAGAACACTGAAGCTTTCTTT.

There are many counts of this clonotype. In DNA form, the CDR3 reads TGTGCCAGCAGGCTTAGTGTCCAGACCCCTCAGAACACTGAAGCTTTCTTT. This sequence encodes CASRLSVQTPQNTEAFF. This chain connects TRBV7-8 to TRBJ1-1; D unresolved. Per germline, CDR1 SGHVS and CDR2 FQNEAQ. The CDR3 length is 17 residues. The ends were cut back, 6 bases at V and 1 base at J, with 21 bases in the middle.

In this sample, this clonotype turned up many times. This sequence joins TRBV6-2 or TRBV6-3 and TRBJ2-7; 12 nucleotides agree with TRBD2. The CDR3 contains 17 residues. In germline, CDR1 is MNHEY, CDR2 SVGEGT. The V segment lost 5 bases and the J segment 1 base; nucleotides outside the gene matches: 9. The CDR3 loop reads CASSQATSGGPSYEQYF. CDR3 in DNA: TGTGCCAGCAGTCAAGCGACTAGCGGGGGCCCTTCCTACGAGCAGTACTTC.

In this sample, this clonotype turned up many times. The chain employs TRBV20-1 and TRBJ1-6; 9 bases fit TRBD1. This CDR3 comprises 13 residues. In germline, CDR1 is DFQATT, CDR2 SNEGSKA (reference sequence). Losses at the gene ends were 6 bases for V and 9 bases for J; bases not matched to a gene: 6. The CDR3 coding sequence is TGCAGTGCAGCCACAGGGGGCAGTTCACCCCTCCACTTT. As protein: CSAATGGSSPLHF.

This clonotype rates as medium-sized. The chain carries TRBV19 and TRBJ1-2; D is uncertain. V shed 10 bases and J shed 2 bases, with 11 bases lying between them. CDR1 and CDR2 (germline): LNHDA, SQIVND (reference sequence). The CDR3 loop spans 12 amino acids. CDR3 sequence: CATEGRNYGYTF. In nucleotides, the CDR3 is TGTGCCACCGAGGGCAGGAACTATGGCTACACCTTC.